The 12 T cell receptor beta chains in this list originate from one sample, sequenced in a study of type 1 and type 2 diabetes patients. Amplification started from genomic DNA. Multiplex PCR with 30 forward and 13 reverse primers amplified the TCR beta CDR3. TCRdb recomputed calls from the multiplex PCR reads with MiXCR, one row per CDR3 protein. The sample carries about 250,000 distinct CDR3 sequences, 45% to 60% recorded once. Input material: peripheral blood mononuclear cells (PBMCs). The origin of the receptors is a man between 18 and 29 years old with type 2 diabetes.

In nucleotides, the CDR3 is TGTGCCAGCAGACAACCCGGGACAGGGTACGGCTACACCTTC. Protein product: CASRQPGTGYGYTF. V is TRBV6-2 or TRBV6-3 and J is TRBJ1-2; 9 bases align to TRBD1. The junction had 10 bases not matched to a gene; V was cut back by 6 bases and J by 8 bases. The CDR3 is 14 residues long. The V gene's germline CDR1 is MNHEY and CDR2 SVGEGT.

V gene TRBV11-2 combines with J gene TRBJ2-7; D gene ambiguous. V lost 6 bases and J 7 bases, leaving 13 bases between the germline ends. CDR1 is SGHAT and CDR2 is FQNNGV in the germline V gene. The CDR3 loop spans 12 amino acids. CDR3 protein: CASSLRFTEQYF. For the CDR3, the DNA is TGTGCCAGCAGTTTGAGGTTCACGGAGCAGTACTTC.

The chain's CDR3 is CAWIKGLENYGYTF. The CDR3 DNA is TGTGCCTGGATAAAGGGCCTGGAGAACTATGGCTACACCTTC. This chain joins TRBV30 and TRBJ1-2; D is undetermined. This CDR3 has 14 residues. V dropped 4 bases and J dropped 2 bases, with 14 bases sitting between them. Germline CDR1 reads GTSNPN; CDR2 reads SVGIG (reference sequence). The full variable domain, rest sourced from reference TRBV30 and TRBJ1-2, is SQTIHQWPATLVQPVGSPLSLECTVEGTSNPNLYWYRQAAGRGLQLLFYSVGIGQISSEVPQNLSASRPQDRQFILSSKKLLLSDSGFYLCAWIKGLENYGYTFGSGTRLTVV.

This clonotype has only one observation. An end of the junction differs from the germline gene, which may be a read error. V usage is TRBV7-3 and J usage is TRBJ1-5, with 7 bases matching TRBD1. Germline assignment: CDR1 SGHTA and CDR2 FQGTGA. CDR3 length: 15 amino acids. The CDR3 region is CASSPGTADNQPQHF. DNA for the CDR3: TGCGCCAGCAGCCCGGGGACAGCAGACAATCAGCCCCAGCATTTT. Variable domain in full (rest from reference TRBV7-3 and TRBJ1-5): GAGVSQTPSNKVTEKGKYVELRCDPISGHTALYWYRQSLGQGPEFLIYFQGTGAADDSGLPNDRFFAVRPEGSVSTLKIQRTERGDSAVYLCASSPGTADNQPQHFGDGTRLSIL.

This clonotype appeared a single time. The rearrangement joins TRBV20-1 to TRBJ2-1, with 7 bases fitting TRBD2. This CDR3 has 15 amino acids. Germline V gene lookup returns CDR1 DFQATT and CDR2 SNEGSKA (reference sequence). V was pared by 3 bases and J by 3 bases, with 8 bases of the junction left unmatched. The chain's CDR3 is CSARPWGGYYNEQFF. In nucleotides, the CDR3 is TGCAGTGCTAGGCCTTGGGGGGGTTACTACAATGAGCAGTTCTTC.

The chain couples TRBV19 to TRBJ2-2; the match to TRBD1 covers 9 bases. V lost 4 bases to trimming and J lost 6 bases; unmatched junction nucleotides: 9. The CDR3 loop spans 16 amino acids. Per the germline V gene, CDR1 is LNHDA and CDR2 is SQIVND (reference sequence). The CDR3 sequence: CASSRGQGGRPGELFF. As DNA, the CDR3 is TGTGCCAGTAGTAGGGGACAGGGAGGTCGGCCCGGGGAGCTGTTTTTT.

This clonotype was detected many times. CDR3 bases: TGTGCCAGCAGTTACTCCCCCCCGGGATCCCTAACCGGGGAGCTGTTTTTT. Its protein product is CASSYSPPGSLTGELFF. The chain recombines TRBV6-6 with TRBJ2-2; D perhaps matches TRBD2 (5 bases). The CDR3 is made up of 17 amino acids. CDR1 and CDR2 from the germline V gene are MNHNY and SVGAGI (reference sequence). Trimming stripped 0 bases from V and 5 bases from J, with 16 bases between.

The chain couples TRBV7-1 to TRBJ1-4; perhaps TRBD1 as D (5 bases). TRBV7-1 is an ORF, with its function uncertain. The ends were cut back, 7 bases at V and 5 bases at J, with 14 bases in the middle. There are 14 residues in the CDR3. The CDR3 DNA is TGTGCCAGCACCCAGACAGTCCAAAATGAAAAACTGTTTTTT. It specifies CASTQTVQNEKLFF.

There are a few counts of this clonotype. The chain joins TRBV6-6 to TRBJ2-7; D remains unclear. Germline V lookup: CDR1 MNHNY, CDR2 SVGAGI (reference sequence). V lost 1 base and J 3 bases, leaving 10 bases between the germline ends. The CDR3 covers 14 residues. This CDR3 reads CASSYLVGSYEQYF. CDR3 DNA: TGTGCCAGCAGTTACTTGGTGGGCAGCTACGAGCAGTACTTC.

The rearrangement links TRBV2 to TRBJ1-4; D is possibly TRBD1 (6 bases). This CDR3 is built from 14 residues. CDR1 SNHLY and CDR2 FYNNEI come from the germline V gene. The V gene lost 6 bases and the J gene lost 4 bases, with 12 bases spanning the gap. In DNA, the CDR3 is TGTGCCAGCAGCGCTTCAGGGGATAATGAAAAACTGTTTTTT. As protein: CASSASGDNEKLFF. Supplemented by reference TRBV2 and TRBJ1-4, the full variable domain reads EPEVTQTPSHQVTQMGQEVILRCVPISNHLYFYWYRQILGQKVEFLVSFYNNEISEKSEIFDDQFSVERPDGSNFTLKIRSTKLEDSAMYFCASSASGDNEKLFFGSGTQLSVL.

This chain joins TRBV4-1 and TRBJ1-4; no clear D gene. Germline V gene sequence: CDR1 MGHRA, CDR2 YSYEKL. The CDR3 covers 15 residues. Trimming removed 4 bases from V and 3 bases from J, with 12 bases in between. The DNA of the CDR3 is TGCGCCAGCAGCCCCCCGATGTTCGCTAATGAAAAACTGTTTTTT. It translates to CASSPPMFANEKLFF.

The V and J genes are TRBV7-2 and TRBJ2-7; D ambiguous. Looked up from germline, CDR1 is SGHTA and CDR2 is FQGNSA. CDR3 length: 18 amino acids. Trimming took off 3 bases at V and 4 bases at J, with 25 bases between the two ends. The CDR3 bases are TGTGCCAGCAGCTTGATGTCTCTTGGGTTTAACCCCATATACGAGCAGTACTTC. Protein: CASSLMSLGFNPIYEQYF. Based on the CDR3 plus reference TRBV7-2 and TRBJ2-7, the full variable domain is GAGVSQSPSNKVTEKGKDVELRCDPISGHTALYWYRQSLGQGLEFLIYFQGNSAPDKSGLPSDRFSAERTGGSVSTLTIQRTQQEDSAVYLCASSLMSLGFNPIYEQYFGPGTRLTVT.